The entry below describes one T cell receptor beta chain. The assay was immunoSEQ multiplex PCR, and TCRdb's table has in-frame clones only and misses some. The sample has 350,000 to 400,000 clones, roughly nine tenths seen once. Participants had their cohort set by participant-reported clinical history. Within 2 weeks before study entry, exposed participants met a COVID-19 case. With 3 bases clipped from V and 1 base from J, the junction kept 10 bases outside the gene matches. From germline, CDR1 is GTSNPN and CDR2 SVGIG (reference sequence). The CDR3 loop spans 17 amino acids. This sample stems from a study of blood T cell repertoires in COVID-19. At the level of the study: Whether acute or convalescent, the COVID-19 samples came from the United States, Italy and Spain. The cDNA or gDNA used as material had been derived from T cells, B-cell-depleted T cells, or PBMCs.

The rearrangement links TRBV30 to TRBJ1-4, with 8 bases aligning to TRBD1. Sequencing was performed on PBMCs or T cells enriched from blood (not recorded which). This TCR was recovered from a woman between 40 and 55 years old who had been exposed to COVID-19. Here the CDR3 DNA reads TGTGCCTGGAGAATTACGACAGGGGAGGTAACTAATGAAAAACTGTTTTTT. It is translated as CAWRITTGEVTNEKLFF.